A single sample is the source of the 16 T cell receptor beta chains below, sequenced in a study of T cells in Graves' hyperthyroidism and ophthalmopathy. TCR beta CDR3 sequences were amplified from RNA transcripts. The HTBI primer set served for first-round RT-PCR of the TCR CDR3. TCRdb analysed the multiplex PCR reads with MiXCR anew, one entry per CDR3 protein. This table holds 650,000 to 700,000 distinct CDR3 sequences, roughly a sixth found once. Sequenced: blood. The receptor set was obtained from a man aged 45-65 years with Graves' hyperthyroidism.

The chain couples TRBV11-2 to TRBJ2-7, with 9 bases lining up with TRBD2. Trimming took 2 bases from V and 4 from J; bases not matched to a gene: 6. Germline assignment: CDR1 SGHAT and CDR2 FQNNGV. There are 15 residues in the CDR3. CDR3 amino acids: CASSLHGTSRYEQYF. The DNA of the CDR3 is TGTGCCAGCAGCTTACATGGGACTAGCCGTTACGAGCAGTACTTC.

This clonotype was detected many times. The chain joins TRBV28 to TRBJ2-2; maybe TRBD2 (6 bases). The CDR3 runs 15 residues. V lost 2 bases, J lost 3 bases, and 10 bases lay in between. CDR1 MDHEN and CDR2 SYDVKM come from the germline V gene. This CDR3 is CASSLTGGYTGELFF. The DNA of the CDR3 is TGTGCCAGCAGTTTAACAGGAGGGTACACCGGGGAGCTGTTTTTT.

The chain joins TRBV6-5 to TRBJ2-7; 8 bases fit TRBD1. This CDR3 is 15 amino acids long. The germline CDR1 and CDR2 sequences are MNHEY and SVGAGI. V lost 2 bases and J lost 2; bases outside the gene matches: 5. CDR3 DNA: TGTGCCAGCAGTTACGGGACAGGAGATCCCTACGAGCAGTACTTC. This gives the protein CASSYGTGDPYEQYF.

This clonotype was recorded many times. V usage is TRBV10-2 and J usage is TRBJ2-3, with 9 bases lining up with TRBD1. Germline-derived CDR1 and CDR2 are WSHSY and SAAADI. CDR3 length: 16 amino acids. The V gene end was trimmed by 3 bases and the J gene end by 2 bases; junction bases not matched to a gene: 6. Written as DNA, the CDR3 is TGCGCCAGCAGTGACCCGACAGGGGGAACCACAGATACGCAGTATTTT. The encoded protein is CASSDPTGGTTDTQYF.

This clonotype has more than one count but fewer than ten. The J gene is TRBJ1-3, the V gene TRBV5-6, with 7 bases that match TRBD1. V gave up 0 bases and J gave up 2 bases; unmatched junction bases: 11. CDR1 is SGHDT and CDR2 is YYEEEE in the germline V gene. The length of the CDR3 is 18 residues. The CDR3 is CASSLATGALRTGNTIYF. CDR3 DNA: TGTGCCAGCAGCTTGGCCACAGGGGCGCTAAGGACTGGAAACACCATATATTTT.

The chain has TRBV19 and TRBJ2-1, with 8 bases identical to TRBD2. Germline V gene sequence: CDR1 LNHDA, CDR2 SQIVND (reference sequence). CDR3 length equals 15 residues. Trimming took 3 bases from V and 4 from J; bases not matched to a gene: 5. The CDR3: CASSMASGRYNEQFF. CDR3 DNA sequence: TGTGCCAGTAGTATGGCTAGCGGGCGATACAATGAGCAGTTCTTC.

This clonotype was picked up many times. The CDR3, as DNA: TGTGCCAGCAGCATATACCGGGAGCAGTACTTC. Residues: CASSIYREQYF. The chain couples TRBV2 to TRBJ2-7, with D uncertain. CDR3 length: 11 amino acids. Germline loops: CDR1 SNHLY, CDR2 FYNNEI. V lost 6 bases to trimming and J lost 7 bases, with 10 bases between them.

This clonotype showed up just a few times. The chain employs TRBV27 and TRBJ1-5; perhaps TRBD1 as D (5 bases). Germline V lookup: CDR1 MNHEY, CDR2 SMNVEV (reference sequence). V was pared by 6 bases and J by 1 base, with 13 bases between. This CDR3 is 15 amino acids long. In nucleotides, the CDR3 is TGTGCCAGCAGGGAAGGGGTTATCAGCAATCAGCCCCAGCATTTT. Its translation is CASREGVISNQPQHF.

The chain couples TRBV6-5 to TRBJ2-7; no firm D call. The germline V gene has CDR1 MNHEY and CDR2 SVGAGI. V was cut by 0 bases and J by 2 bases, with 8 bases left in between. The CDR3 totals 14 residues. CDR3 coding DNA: TGTGCCAGCAGTTACTCGAAATGGGCCTACGAGCAGTACTTC. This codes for CASSYSKWAYEQYF.

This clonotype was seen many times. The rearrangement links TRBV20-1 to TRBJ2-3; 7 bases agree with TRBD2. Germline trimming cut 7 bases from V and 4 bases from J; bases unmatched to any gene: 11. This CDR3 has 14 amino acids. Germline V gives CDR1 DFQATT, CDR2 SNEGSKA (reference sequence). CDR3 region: CSVPQTSGADTQYF. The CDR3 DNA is TGCAGTGTACCCCAGACAAGCGGGGCAGATACGCAGTATTTT.

The CDR3 bases are TGTGCCACCAGTGAGAGCTACGAGCAGTACTTC. Translation gives CATSESYEQYF. This sequence joins TRBV24-1 and TRBJ2-7, with D unclear. V was pared by 4 bases and J by 3 bases, with 3 bases between. Germline V gene sequence: CDR1 KGHDR, CDR2 SFDVKD. The CDR3 covers 11 residues.

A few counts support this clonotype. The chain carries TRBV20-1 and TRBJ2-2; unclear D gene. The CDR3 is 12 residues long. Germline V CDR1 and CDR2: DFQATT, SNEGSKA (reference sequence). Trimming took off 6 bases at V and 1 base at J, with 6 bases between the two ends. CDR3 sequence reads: CSAVGNTGELFF. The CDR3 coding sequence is TGCAGTGCGGTAGGGAACACCGGGGAGCTGTTTTTT.

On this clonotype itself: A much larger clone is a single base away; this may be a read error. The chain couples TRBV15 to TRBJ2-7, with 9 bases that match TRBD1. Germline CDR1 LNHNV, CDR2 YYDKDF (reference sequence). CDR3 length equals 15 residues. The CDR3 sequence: CTTSSTGQGSYEQYF. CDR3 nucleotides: TGTACCACCAGCAGTACGGGACAGGGTTCCTACGAGCAGTACTTC.

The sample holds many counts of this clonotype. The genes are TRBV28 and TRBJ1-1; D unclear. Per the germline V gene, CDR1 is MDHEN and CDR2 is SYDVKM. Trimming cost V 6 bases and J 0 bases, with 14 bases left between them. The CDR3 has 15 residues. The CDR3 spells CASRHYDTVNTEAFF. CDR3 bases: TGTGCCAGCAGACACTATGACACGGTGAACACTGAAGCTTTCTTT.

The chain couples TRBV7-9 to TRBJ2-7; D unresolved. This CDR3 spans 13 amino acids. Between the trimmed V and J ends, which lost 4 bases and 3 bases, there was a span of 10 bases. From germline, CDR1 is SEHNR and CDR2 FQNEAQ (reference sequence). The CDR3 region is CASSSGIFYEQYF. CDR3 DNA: TGTGCCAGCAGCTCGGGCATTTTCTACGAGCAGTACTTC.

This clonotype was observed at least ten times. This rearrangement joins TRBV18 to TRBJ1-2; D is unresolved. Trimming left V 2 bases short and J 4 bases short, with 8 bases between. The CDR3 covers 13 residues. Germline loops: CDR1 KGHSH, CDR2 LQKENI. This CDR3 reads CASSPDESYGYTF. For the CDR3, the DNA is TGTGCCAGCTCACCAGACGAAAGCTATGGCTACACCTTC. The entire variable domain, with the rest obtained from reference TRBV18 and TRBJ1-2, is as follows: NAGVMQNPRHLVRRRGQEARLRCSPMKGHSHVYWYRQLPEEGLKFMVYLQKENIIDESGMPKERFSAEFPKEGPSILRIQQVVRGDSAAYFCASSPDESYGYTFGSGTRLTVV.